This is a list of T cell receptor beta chains from one sample in a study of T-cell reconstitution after alpha-beta-depleted transplantation in children. TCRdb recomputed calls from the PCR reads with MiXCR, one row per CDR3 protein. The sample lists under 70,000 distinct CDR3 sequences, approximately 10% occurring once. This specimen was PBMCs, taken before TCRalphabeta/CD19-depleted stem cell transplant. These receptors originate from a boy younger than 18 with acute myeloid leukemia, due to receive a stem cell transplant. CDR3s leave out the opening cysteine and the closing phenylalanine or tryptophan. Size is stated for part of the rows, as once, few or many counts, or as a class when the clone is expanded.

J gene | V gene | clone size | CDR3 protein
TRBJ2-1 | TRBV10-3 | many | AISELAGKF
TRBJ2-2 | TRBV7-9 | many | ASNQVAGWSTGELF
TRBJ1-1 | TRBV10-3 | many | AIREDSVKAF
TRBJ1-1 | TRBV12-3/TRBV12-4 | many | ASSFNIDTEAF
TRBJ2-3 | TRBV5-1 | many | ASSLDHTDTQY
TRBJ2-7 | TRBV27 | - | ASSFRDSLYEQY
TRBJ2-2 | TRBV5-1 | many | ASSLGRTNTGELF
TRBJ2-7 | TRBV25-1 | - | AYGIGGEQY
TRBJ2-1 | TRBV6-2/TRBV6-3 | many | ASSNPSGSPIYYNEQF
TRBJ2-5 | TRBV4-2 | many | ASSPLPEGETQY
TRBJ1-5 | TRBV18 | - | ASSPPPAGQPQH
TRBJ2-1 | TRBV24-1 | many | ATSETSRGQF
TRBJ2-5 | TRBV11-2 | - | ASSLDGRGSETQY
TRBJ2-2 | TRBV7-6 | many | ASSQGGELF
TRBJ2-7 | TRBV5-6 | many | ASSLYRDRVREQY
TRBJ2-3 | TRBV29-1 | - | SVEDPGWYDDTQY
TRBJ2-7 | TRBV20-1 | many | SARRPAGPRYEQY
TRBJ1-6 | TRBV4-3 | many | ASSQDSGGGNSPLH
TRBJ2-1 | TRBV27 | many | ASSLISTGEQF
TRBJ1-3 | TRBV6-5 | - | ASRVQSGNTIY
TRBJ2-1 | TRBV12-3/TRBV12-4 | many | ASSLAGTGGTEQF
TRBJ2-3 | TRBV20-1 | - | SASGGQTDTQY
TRBJ1-1 | TRBV25-1 | many | ASSDSYTEAF
TRBJ2-1 | TRBV5-4 | - | ASSFSGTSGGSPYNEQF
TRBJ1-2 | TRBV4-2 | many | ASSQEGDTMEGYT
TRBJ2-1 | TRBV5-5 | many | ASSFRDSWSSYNEQF
TRBJ2-1 | TRBV20-1 | - | SPEGASGSVNEQF
TRBJ2-1 | TRBV20-1 | many | SARSGLYNEQF
TRBJ1-5 | TRBV7-8 | many | ASSRRGRSHNQPQH
TRBJ2-3 | TRBV24-1 | many | ATSDSKGPTQY
TRBJ2-1 | TRBV2 | many | ASSDGADSTYNEQF
TRBJ2-3 | TRBV27 | many | ASRWGGTDTQY
TRBJ2-3 | TRBV20-1 | many | SAMGEPRATDTQY